This entry features one T cell receptor beta chain sequence. Its antigen remains unknown. The sample comes from a study of Tregs in tolerant kidney transplant recipients. Study-wide results and caveats: Biological reproducibility was not directly addressed, but technical replication error appeared minimal.

The nonmyeloablative bone marrow transplants came from related graft donors, with transient mixed chimerism. Unstimulated Tregs (CD4+CD25+CD127-) and CD4+CD25- non-Tregs were sorted from PBMCs. Method: immunoSEQ multiplex PCR; TCRdb's copy keeps in-frame clones and lacks some. The sample shows about 52,000 clones, about 90% of them seen only once. The sequence derives from a human patient who received a combined kidney and bone marrow transplant. A subset of T cells may come from the graft donor. The source material was CD8+ T cells from blood (PBMCs), sampled 24 months after the transplant.

As DNA, the CDR3 is TGTGCCAGCAGCTTAGTAGCGGGGGGCCCACGAAGCTCTGGGGCCAACGTCCTGACTTTC. Its translation is CASSLVAGGPRSSGANVLTF. The J gene is TRBJ2-6, the V gene TRBV13; 10 bases match TRBD2. The germline V gene encodes CDR1 PRHDT and CDR2 FYEKMQ (reference sequence). Losses at the gene ends were 1 base for V and 0 bases for J; bases not matched to a gene: 9. The CDR3 spans 20 residues. The entire variable domain, with the rest obtained from reference TRBV13 and TRBJ2-6, is as follows: AAGVIQSPRHLIKEKRETATLKCYPIPRHDTVYWYQQGPGQDPQFLISFYEKMQSDKGSIPDRFSAQQFSDYHSELNMSSLELGDSALYFCASSLVAGGPRSSGANVLTFGAGSRLTVL.